This entry is about one T cell receptor (beta chain). The antigen is unknown. The CDR3 spans 16 residues. Trimming cost V 6 bases and J 4 bases, with 18 bases left between them. Germline assignment: CDR1 LGHNA and CDR2 YNFKEQ. The study drew the donors from its approximately 110-subject validation cohort, separate from the approximately 690-subject first cohort. The source of the sample is a study of cytomegalovirus exposure and HLA in healthy donors. The study, taken as a whole, reports: Cytomegalovirus status, reportedly, was diagnosed with high specificity and sensitivity by the classifier. A list of 150 or so TCR beta chains associated with cytomegalovirus was given.

Data came from immunoSEQ multiplex PCR; TCRdb stores just in-frame clones and leaves some out. The sample records fewer than 150,000 clones, more than 75% being singletons. The receptor was isolated from a man between 18 and 35 years old in good health and CMV-seronegative. This rearrangement joins TRBV4-2 to TRBJ2-2; tentatively, D is TRBD1 (6 bases). The material sequenced was PBMCs. CDR3 in DNA: TGTGCCAGCAGTGCTCCAGGAACAGGGCCCACCGGGGAGCTGTTTTTT. Residues: CASSAPGTGPTGELFF.